Listed here are 4 T cell receptor beta chains from one sample, sequenced in a study of shared clonotypes between healthy human individuals. The repertoire was sequenced with immunoSEQ multiplex PCR; TCRdb's copy has only in-frame clones and lacks some. The table includes some 690,000 clones, about nine tenths detected once. Sample: memory CD8+ T cells from PBMCs. Noted subset: CD45RO+ cells pooled with CCR7-negative TemRA cells. The receptors originated from a man aged 18 to 30 in good health. Some clones in this sample may be carry-over from other donors' samples.

V usage is TRBV2 and J usage is TRBJ2-7, with TRBD1 matching over 7 bases. This CDR3 comprises 18 residues. Per germline, CDR1 SNHLY and CDR2 FYNNEI. V was pared by 2 bases and J by 7 bases, with 20 bases of the junction left unmatched. DNA of the CDR3: TGTGCCAGCAGTGAATGGTCCCTCCCCCCGAGACAGGGTGGGGAGCAGTACTTC. This encodes CASSEWSLPPRQGGEQYF.

The chain carries TRBV11-2 and TRBJ1-2; possible D gene TRBD1, 5 bases. The germline V gene has CDR1 SGHAT and CDR2 FQNNGV. V was clipped by 4 bases and J by 5 bases, with 14 bases between them. The CDR3 is 14 residues long. The CDR3 reads CASSWGGISYGYTF. The CDR3 bases are TGTGCCAGCAGCTGGGGCGGTATTTCTTATGGCTACACCTTC.

This sequence joins TRBV9 and TRBJ2-1; 10 bases map to TRBD2. With 4 bases clipped from V and 7 bases from J, the junction kept 8 bases outside the gene matches. Germline V lookup: CDR1 SGDLS, CDR2 YYNGEE. This CDR3 has 15 amino acids. The CDR3 DNA follows: TGTGCCAGCAGCATCAGCGGGAGGGTGGGGAATGAGCAGTTCTTC. This codes for CASSISGRVGNEQFF. Using reference TRBV9 and TRBJ2-1 for the parts outside the CDR3, the full variable domain is DSGVTQTPKHLITATGQRVTLRCSPRSGDLSVYWYQQSLDQGLQFLIQYYNGEERAKGNILERFSAQQFPDLHSELNLSSLELGDSALYFCASSISGRVGNEQFFGPGTRLTVL.

The J gene is TRBJ1-1, the V gene TRBV7-8, with a tentative D call TRBD1 (5 bases). V lost 5 bases, J lost 4 bases, and 14 bases lay in between. CDR1 and CDR2 from the germline V gene are SGHVS and FQNEAQ. This CDR3 contains 14 residues. The CDR3 DNA reads TGTGCCAGCAGCCCTAACGGTAGGGGCACTGAAGCTTTCTTT. This codes for CASSPNGRGTEAFF.